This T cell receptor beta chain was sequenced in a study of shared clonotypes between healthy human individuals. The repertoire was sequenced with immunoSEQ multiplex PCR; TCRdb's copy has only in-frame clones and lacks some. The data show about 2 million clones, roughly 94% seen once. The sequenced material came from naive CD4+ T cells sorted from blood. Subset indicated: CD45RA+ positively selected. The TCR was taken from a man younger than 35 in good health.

CDR3 nucleotides: TGTGCCAGCAGCCCTGAGAGCTGGGGCACTGAAGCTTTCTTT. Its protein is CASSPESWGTEAFF. V usage is TRBV7-9 and J usage is TRBJ1-1; D ambiguous. Germline lookup yields CDR1 SEHNR and CDR2 FQNEAQ (reference sequence). The CDR3 contains 14 residues. Trimming shortened V by 5 bases and J by 4 bases, and 14 bases separated the two germline ends.